This entry is about one TCR beta chain. Following RNA extraction, reverse transcription yielded cDNA that acted as the sequencing template. The data were produced by immunoSEQ multiplex PCR, yet TCRdb's version contains in-frame clones alone and is incomplete. The data show under 200,000 clones, around 59% seen once. V lost 0 bases to trimming and J lost 6 bases; unmatched junction nucleotides: 3. The CDR3 consists of 13 residues. Germline CDR1 is SGHRS and CDR2 is YFSETQ. This sample is drawn from a study of CD8+ T cells in alopecia areata. For the study at large: Treated patients were given 5 to 10 mg oral tofacitinib twice daily. It was 6 to 18 months of tofacitinib, and then there were 6 months off drug. Severity scoring for treated patients was based on the percentage of affected scalp area.

Treatment defined: oral pan-JAK inhibitor, 5-10 mg twice daily. Individuals with alopecia areata gave both lesional scalp punch biopsies and peripheral blood for collection. Sequencing used CD4+ T cells sorted from blood, obtained at week 24, from a patient treated with tofacitinib. This clonotype was obtained from a human donor with alopecia areata. The genes are TRBV5-1 and TRBJ2-7, with 7 bases identical to TRBD1. For the CDR3, the DNA is TGCGCCAGCAGCTTGGAGAGGGGGCCCGAGCAGTACTTC. This encodes CASSLERGPEQYF.